These T cell receptor beta chains were read from a single sample in a study of blood T cell repertoires in COVID-19. Some clones are missing from TCRdb's copy, which holds only in-frame ones; the method was immunoSEQ multiplex PCR. The repertoire holds about 280,000 clones, with approximately 81% as singletons. The specimen sequenced was PBMCs or T cells enriched from blood (not recorded which). The receptors derive from a woman aged 45-60 years who had recovered from COVID-19. Both conserved end residues are part of each CDR3. D genes are given only for firm matches. Clone size is shown for a subset of rows, as once, few, many or a class of expanded clone.

>TRBV7-9|TRBJ1-1|.|.
CASSPLTWGENTEAFF
TGTGCCAGCAGCCCCCTTACATGGGGAGAGAACACCGAAGCTTTCTTT
>TRBV10-3|TRBJ2-7|once|.
CAISGGPSSSYEQYF
TGTGCCATCAGTGGAGGTCCCTCTAGCTCCTACGAGCAGTACTTC
>TRBV5-1|TRBJ2-1|.|TRBD1
CASSLEPGQPWNEQFF
TGCGCCAGCAGCTTGGAGCCGGGACAGCCTTGGAATGAGCAGTTCTTC
>TRBV12-3/TRBV12-4|TRBJ1-2|.|.
CASSRYNYGYTF
TGTGCCAGCAGCCGTTATAACTATGGCTACACCTTC
>TRBV24-1|TRBJ2-1|.|TRBD2
CATSDFFSGGANEQFF
TGTGCCACCAGTGATTTCTTTAGCGGGGGGGCCAATGAGCAGTTCTTC
>TRBV18|TRBJ1-1|once|TRBD1
CASQGAAEAFF
TGTGCCAGCCAGGGGGCCGCTGAAGCTTTCTTT
>TRBV21-1|TRBJ1-4|.|.
CASFHRKRTPGQGASLLRKLFF
TGTGCCAGCTTCCACCGAAAACGCACCCCCGGACAGGGGGCGAGTCTTCTACGAAAACTGTTTTTT
>TRBV19|TRBJ1-1|.|.
CASSIGFDTEAFF
TGTGCCAGTAGTATAGGTTTCGACACTGAAGCTTTCTTT
>TRBV29-1|TRBJ1-2|.|.
CSVEDRGARGYTF
TGCAGCGTTGAAGATCGGGGGGCGCGTGGCTACACCTTC
>TRBV9|TRBJ2-7|.|.
CASSPRRDVIYEQYF
TGTGCCAGCAGCCCTCGGAGGGACGTGATCTACGAGCAGTACTTC
>TRBV10-3|TRBJ1-5|.|.
CAISDRAGVQPQHF
TGTGCCATCAGTGATCGGGCCGGGGTACAGCCCCAGCATTTT
>TRBV30|TRBJ1-2|.|.
CAWSETGFNSFLYGYTF
TGTGCCTGGAGTGAGACGGGATTTAACAGTTTTCTCTATGGCTACACCTTC
>TRBV6-5|TRBJ1-6|.|.
CASTKVAGAYSPLHF
TGTGCCAGCACCAAGGTTGCAGGGGCTTATTCACCCCTCCACTTT
>TRBV5-1|TRBJ1-2|.|TRBD1
CASSSYDRARDGYTF
TGCGCCAGCAGCTCGTACGACAGGGCGAGGGATGGCTACACCTTC
>TRBV28|TRBJ2-5|.|TRBD1
CASSFLDRGVRETQYF
TGTGCCAGCAGTTTCCTTGACAGGGGGGTTCGAGAGACCCAGTACTTC
>TRBV4-1|TRBJ1-4|.|.
CASRSGGGRGTNEKLFF
TGCGCCAGCAGATCGGGCGGGGGCAGGGGAACTAATGAAAAACTGTTTTTT
>TRBV6-5|TRBJ2-2|.|TRBD1
CASSWGQGYTGELFF
TGTGCCAGCAGTTGGGGACAGGGGTACACCGGGGAGCTGTTTTTT
>TRBV7-2|TRBJ1-5|.|TRBD1
CASSGDRNQPQHF
TGTGCCAGCAGCGGGGACAGGAATCAGCCCCAGCATTTT
>TRBV5-1|TRBJ1-4|.|.
CASSLGRSGEKLFF
TGCGCCAGCAGCTTGGGCAGAAGTGGTGAAAAACTGTTTTTT
>TRBV9|TRBJ1-4|.|.
CASSVGGQATNEKLFF
TGTGCCAGCAGCGTAGGGGGACAAGCAACTAATGAAAAACTGTTTTTT
>TRBV11-2|TRBJ2-2|.|TRBD1
CASKQGIIGELFF
TGTGCCAGCAAACAGGGGATAATAGGGGAGCTGTTTTTT
>TRBV16|TRBJ2-7|.|.
CASSQFQGPYEQYF
TGTGCCAGCAGCCAATTCCAGGGGCCCTACGAGCAGTACTTC
>TRBV5-4|TRBJ1-3|.|TRBD1
CASSLALGQAGNTIYF
TGTGCCAGCAGCTTGGCCCTGGGACAGGCTGGAAACACCATATATTTT
>TRBV4-3|TRBJ1-2|once|.
CASSQDRGEYYGYTF
TGCGCCAGCAGCCAAGATCGGGGGGAGTACTATGGCTACACCTTC
>TRBV7-2|TRBJ1-2|.|TRBD1
CASSLQGDYGYTF
TGTGCCAGCAGCTTACAGGGGGACTATGGCTACACCTTC
>TRBV7-9|TRBJ1-5|.|.
CASSPVVKSQHF
TGTGCCAGCAGCCCCGTAGTCAAATCCCAGCATTTT
>TRBV27|TRBJ2-2|few|TRBD2
CASSLAGEVTGELFF
TGTGCCAGCAGTTTAGCGGGAGAAGTTACCGGGGAGCTGTTTTTT
>TRBV7-2|TRBJ2-7|.|TRBD2
CASSRGGGLTYEQYF
TGTGCCAGCAGCCGGGGGGGCGGGTTGACCTACGAGCAGTACTTC